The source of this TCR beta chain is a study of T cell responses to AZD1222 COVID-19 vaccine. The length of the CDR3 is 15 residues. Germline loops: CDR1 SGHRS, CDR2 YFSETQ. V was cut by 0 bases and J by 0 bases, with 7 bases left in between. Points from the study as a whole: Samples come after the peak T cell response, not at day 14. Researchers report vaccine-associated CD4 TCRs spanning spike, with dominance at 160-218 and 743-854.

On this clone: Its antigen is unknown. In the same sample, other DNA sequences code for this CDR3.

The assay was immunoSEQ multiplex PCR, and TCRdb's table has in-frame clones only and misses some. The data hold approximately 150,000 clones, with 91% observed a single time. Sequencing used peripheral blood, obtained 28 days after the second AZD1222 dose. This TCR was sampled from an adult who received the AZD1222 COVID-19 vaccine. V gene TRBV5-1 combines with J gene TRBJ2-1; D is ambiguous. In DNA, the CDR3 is TGCGCCAGCAGCTTGGGGGTGAGCTCCTACAATGAGCAGTTCTTC. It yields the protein CASSLGVSSYNEQFF.